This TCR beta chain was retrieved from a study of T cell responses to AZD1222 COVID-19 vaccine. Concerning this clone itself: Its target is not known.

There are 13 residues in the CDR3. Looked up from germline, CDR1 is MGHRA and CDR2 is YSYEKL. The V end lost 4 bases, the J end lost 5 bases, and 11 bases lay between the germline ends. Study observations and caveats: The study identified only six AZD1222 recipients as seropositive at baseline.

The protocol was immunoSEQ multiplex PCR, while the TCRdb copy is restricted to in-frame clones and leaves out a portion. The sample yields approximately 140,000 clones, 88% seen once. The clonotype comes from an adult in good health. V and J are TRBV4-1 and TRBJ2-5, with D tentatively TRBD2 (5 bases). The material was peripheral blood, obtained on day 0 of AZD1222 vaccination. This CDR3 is CASSRWRRETQYF. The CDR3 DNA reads TGCGCCAGCAGCCGATGGAGGAGGGAGACCCAGTACTTC.